This T cell receptor beta chain is from a study of T cells in Graves' hyperthyroidism and ophthalmopathy. TCR beta CDR3 regions were amplified from RNA transcripts. During a first-round RT-PCR of the TCR CDR3, the HTBI primer set was used. TCRdb reprocessed the multiplex PCR reads via MiXCR and lists one record per CDR3 protein. The sample lists 450,000 to 650,000 distinct CDR3 sequences, roughly a sixth occurring once. This clonotype was found a few times. Germline V gives CDR1 SGHVS, CDR2 FNYEAQ. V dropped 5 bases and J dropped 0 bases, with 17 bases sitting between them. The CDR3 has 17 residues. A roughly 9.3 ml volume of fresh peripheral blood provided the PBMCs.

The TCR was taken from a young woman with Graves' ophthalmopathy. This chain connects TRBV7-6 to TRBJ2-1; D might be TRBD2 (5 bases). Sequencing was carried out using blood. Here the CDR3 DNA reads TGTGCCAGCAGCGAGGAAAGTCCGGGATCCTCCTACAATGAGCAGTTCTTC. Its protein is CASSEESPGSSYNEQFF.